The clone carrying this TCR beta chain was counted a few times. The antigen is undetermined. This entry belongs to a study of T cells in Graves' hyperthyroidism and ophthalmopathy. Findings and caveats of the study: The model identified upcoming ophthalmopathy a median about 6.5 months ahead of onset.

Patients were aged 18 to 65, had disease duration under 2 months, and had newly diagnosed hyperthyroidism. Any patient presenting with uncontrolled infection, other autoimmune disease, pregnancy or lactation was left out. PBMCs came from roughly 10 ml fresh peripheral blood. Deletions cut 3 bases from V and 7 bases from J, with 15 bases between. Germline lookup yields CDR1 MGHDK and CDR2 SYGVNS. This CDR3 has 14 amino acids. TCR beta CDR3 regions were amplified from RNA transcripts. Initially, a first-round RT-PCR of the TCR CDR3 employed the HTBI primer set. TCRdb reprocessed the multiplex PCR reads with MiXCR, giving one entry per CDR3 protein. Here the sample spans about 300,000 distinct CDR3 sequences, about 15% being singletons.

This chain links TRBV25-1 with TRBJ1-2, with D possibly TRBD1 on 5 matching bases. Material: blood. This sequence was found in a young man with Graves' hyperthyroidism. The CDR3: CASSDLGQGGGYTF. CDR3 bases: TGTGCCAGCAGTGACCTCGGGCAGGGAGGTGGCTACACCTTC.